This T cell receptor beta chain was observed in a study of shared clonotypes between healthy human individuals. Only CD45RO-negative cells positively selected for CCR7 counted as naive CD8 cells, so terminally differentiated effector memory CD45RA+ cells were excluded. Deep was the level at which the assay was run. The table came from immunoSEQ multiplex PCR; TCRdb's copy has only in-frame clones and leaves some out. The data show around 2.1 million clones, about 93% seen once. Input material: naive CD8+ T cells from PBMCs. The source of this sequence is a man aged 18 to 35 in good health. Some clones in this sample may be carry-over from other donors' samples.

The CDR3 DNA is TGTGCCAGCAGACCCGACGGAGATAACTATGGCTACACCTTC. The encoded protein is CASRPDGDNYGYTF. The chain has TRBV27 and TRBJ1-2, with D unresolved. Between the trimmed V and J ends, which lost 6 bases and 1 base, there was a span of 12 bases. The CDR3 runs 14 residues. Germline V CDR1 and CDR2: MNHEY, SMNVEV (reference sequence).